The 30 T cell receptor beta chains given below trace back to one sample, sequenced in a study of blood T cell repertoires in COVID-19. Produced via immunoSEQ multiplex PCR; TCRdb's table is partial and in-frame only. The data hold approximately 170,000 clones, with about nine tenths observed a single time. The sequenced material came from PBMCs or T cells enriched from blood (not recorded which). The receptor source for this set is a woman under 30 who had recovered from COVID-19.

The chain employs TRBV6-1 and TRBJ1-2; D gene ambiguous. With 2 bases removed from V and 2 bases from J, the gap between germline ends came to 9 bases. CDR1 MNHNS and CDR2 SASEGT come from the germline V gene. The CDR3 is made up of 14 amino acids. The CDR3 sequence is CASSENGRNYGYTF. DNA of the CDR3: TGTGCCAGCAGTGAAAATGGCAGGAACTATGGCTACACCTTC.

The chain is built from TRBV5-1 and TRBJ1-6, with D perhaps TRBD1 (6 bases). V gave up 2 bases and J gave up 0 bases, with 21 bases separating them. Germline assignment: CDR1 SGHRS and CDR2 YFSETQ. The CDR3 is 20 residues long. The DNA for the CDR3 is TGCGCCAGCAGCTTTATAACGATAACTACAGGGAGCTCCTATAATTCACCCCTCCACTTT. Its protein is CASSFITITTGSSYNSPLHF.

The chain carries TRBV6-6 and TRBJ2-1, with 7 nucleotides matching TRBD1. The junction had 14 bases not matched to a gene; V was cut back by 6 bases and J by 6 bases. The CDR3 has 16 residues. Germline V gives CDR1 MNHNY, CDR2 SVGAGI (reference sequence). The CDR3 sequence is CASSPRGTEATNEQFF. CDR3 DNA sequence: TGTGCCAGCAGCCCCAGAGGGACAGAAGCAACCAATGAGCAGTTCTTC.

This clone was observed a single time. This sequence joins TRBV30 and TRBJ1-2, with a weak D call TRBD1 (6 bases). The CDR3 has 11 residues. Germline V gene lookup returns CDR1 GTSNPN and CDR2 SVGIG (reference sequence). Trimming took 6 bases from V and 8 from J, leaving 13 bases between them. The CDR3 DNA is TGTGCCTGTACACAGGGAATCGGCTACACCTTC. Its translation: CACTQGIGYTF.

The chain is built from TRBV18 and TRBJ2-2; perhaps TRBD1 as D (5 bases). The V gene lost 4 bases and the J gene lost 6 bases, with 9 bases spanning the gap. The CDR3 has 13 residues. Looked up from germline, CDR1 is KGHSH and CDR2 is LQKENI. The CDR3 region has the DNA TGTGCCAGCTCACAAGGGGTTGCCGGGGAGCTGTTTTTT. This translates into CASSQGVAGELFF.

DNA for the CDR3: TGCGCCAGCAGCCAAGAAAGAACGTCAGGCGATGGCTACACCTTC. This gives the protein CASSQERTSGDGYTF. The gene calls are TRBV4-1 and TRBJ1-2; unclear D gene. CDR1 and CDR2 from the germline V gene are MGHRA and YSYEKL. V lost 0 bases to trimming and J lost 6 bases, with 14 bases between them. The CDR3 consists of 15 residues.

CDR3 sequence (DNA): TGTGCCTGGCAGACCGGGACTAAGGCCAATGAGCAGTTCTTC. Translated, it gives CAWQTGTKANEQFF. The chain uses TRBV30 and TRBJ2-1, with 7 bases identical to TRBD2. The germline V gene encodes CDR1 GTSNPN and CDR2 SVGIG (reference sequence). The CDR3 is made up of 14 amino acids. The J segment lost 6 bases and the V segment lost 5 bases, leaving 10 bases of the junction unmatched. Full variable domain (rest looked up from reference TRBV30 and TRBJ2-1): SQTIHQWPATLVQPVGSPLSLECTVEGTSNPNLYWYRQAAGRGLQLLFYSVGIGQISSEVPQNLSASRPQDRQFILSSKKLLLSDSGFYLCAWQTGTKANEQFFGPGTRLTVL.

The chain couples TRBV10-3 to TRBJ2-6, with D hard to call. Germline values: CDR1 ENHRY, CDR2 SYGVKD. This CDR3 spans 15 amino acids. With 8 bases removed from V and 0 bases from J, the gap between germline ends came to 11 bases. The CDR3 region is CAIARVPSGANVLTF. The CDR3 DNA follows: TGTGCCATCGCCCGGGTCCCCTCTGGGGCCAACGTCCTGACTTTC.

The CDR3 sequence: CASSPREMDEQFF. In DNA, the CDR3 is TGTGCCAGCAGCCCGCGGGAGATGGATGAGCAGTTCTTC. The J gene is TRBJ2-1, the V gene TRBV6-4, with 7 nucleotides matching TRBD2. V was clipped by 6 bases and J by 8 bases; unmatched bases: 7. Germline CDR1 MRHNA, CDR2 SNTAGT. CDR3 size: 13 residues.

The chain joins TRBV28 to TRBJ2-3, with a weak D call TRBD2 (6 bases). Germline V gene lookup returns CDR1 MDHEN and CDR2 SYDVKM. The CDR3 totals 14 residues. Trimming took off 6 bases at V and 2 bases at J, with 12 bases between the two ends. The CDR3 DNA sequence: TGTGCCAGCAGAGGCGGGGCCGCCACAGATACGCAGTATTTT. Amino acids: CASRGGAATDTQYF.

This sequence joins TRBV14 and TRBJ2-1, with 8 bases that match TRBD1. This CDR3 has 16 amino acids. Germline V gives CDR1 SGHDN, CDR2 FVKESK. Unmatched junction bases numbered 6, after V lost 3 bases and J lost 2 bases. CDR3 sequence (DNA): TGTGCCAGCAGCCAGGGGACAGGCGACACCTACAATGAGCAGTTCTTC. Its protein is CASSQGTGDTYNEQFF.

The chain has TRBV12-3 or TRBV12-4 and TRBJ1-2; weak D call: TRBD1 (5 bases). V was trimmed by 5 bases and J by 4 bases, leaving 11 bases between them. The CDR3 sequence is 13 residues long. CDR3 nucleotide sequence: TGTGCCAGCAGTCGAACGGGGGTCTATGGCTACACCTTC. It yields the protein CASSRTGVYGYTF.

The chain links TRBV7-9 to TRBJ2-3; 10 nucleotides align to TRBD2. The CDR3 is 18 residues long. The germline gives CDR1 SEHNR, CDR2 FQNEAQ (reference sequence). V lost 3 bases and J lost 0; bases outside the gene matches: 9. CDR3 sequence reads: CASSFTSGEAISTDTQYF. The CDR3, as DNA: TGTGCCAGCAGCTTCACTAGCGGGGAAGCCATTAGCACAGATACGCAGTATTTT. Full variable domain (rest looked up from reference TRBV7-9 and TRBJ2-3): DTGVSQNPRHKITKRGQNVTFRCDPISEHNRLYWYRQTLGQGPEFLTYFQNEAQLEKSRLLSDRFSAERPKGSFSTLEIQRTEQGDSAMYLCASSFTSGEAISTDTQYFGPGTRLTVL.

V usage is TRBV9 and J usage is TRBJ2-1; D is perhaps TRBD2 (5 bases). V was trimmed by 0 bases and J by 3 bases, leaving 7 bases between them. The CDR3 runs to 14 residues. Germline CDR1 reads SGDLS; CDR2 reads YYNGEE. The CDR3 DNA reads as TGTGCCAGCAGCGTAGCTACTAGCTACAATGAGCAGTTCTTC. It codes for CASSVATSYNEQFF.

The chain couples TRBV7-2 to TRBJ2-5, with 7 bases lining up with TRBD1. V was clipped by 0 bases and J by 5 bases; unmatched bases: 6. The CDR3 has 15 residues. CDR1 is SGHTA, CDR2 FQGNSA, per germline. CDR3 sequence reads: CASSLARQGSETQYF. CDR3 coding DNA: TGTGCCAGCAGCTTAGCAAGACAGGGTTCGGAGACCCAGTACTTC.

The J gene is TRBJ2-5, the V gene TRBV10-3; TRBD1 is a possible D gene (5 bases). The CDR3 has 12 amino acids. V was clipped by 10 bases and J by 5 bases, with 14 bases between them. CDR1 ENHRY and CDR2 SYGVKD come from the germline V gene. The CDR3 region has the DNA TGTGCCACCGGACATGGTAGGGAGACCCAGTACTTC. It codes for CATGHGRETQYF.

The chain has TRBV9 and TRBJ2-7; 11 bases fit TRBD1. The germline V gene has CDR1 SGDLS and CDR2 YYNGEE. Trimming took 3 bases from V and 3 from J; bases not matched to a gene: 8. The CDR3 sequence is 16 residues long. The CDR3 DNA is TGTGCCAGCAGCGAGGGGACAGGGGGTTTAGACTACGAGCAGTACTTC. Translating gives CASSEGTGGLDYEQYF.

The gene calls are TRBV5-8 and TRBJ1-4; TRBD1 matches at 9 bases. V lost 7 bases, J lost 8 bases, and 12 bases stayed unmatched. Germline-derived CDR1 and CDR2 are SGHTS and YDEGEE. This CDR3 is built from 15 residues. CDR3 DNA sequence: TGTGCCAGCGGAACTCGCCGGACAGGGGAAGAAAAACTGTTTTTT. It codes for CASGTRRTGEEKLFF.

V and J are TRBV6-1 and TRBJ2-3; a weak D match, TRBD2 (7 bases). Germline lookup yields CDR1 MNHNS and CDR2 SASEGT. The CDR3 has 16 residues. Trimming cost V 0 bases and J 4 bases, with 14 bases left between them. In nucleotides, the CDR3 is TGTGCCAGCAGTGAAGCCAGGATGGGGGGGCCAGATACGCAGTATTTT. Protein product: CASSEARMGGPDTQYF.

The V gene is TRBV19, the J gene TRBJ1-3; TRBD1 might be the D (6 bases). The V gene lost 11 bases and the J gene lost 0 bases, with 17 bases spanning the gap. The CDR3 runs to 15 residues. CDR1 LNHDA and CDR2 SQIVND come from the germline V gene (reference sequence). The CDR3 DNA reads as TGTGCCGCCCCCCGGACAGCCGCCTCTGGAAACACCATATATTTT. It yields the protein CAAPRTAASGNTIYF.

The chain has TRBV7-2 and TRBJ2-1; 8 bases map to TRBD2. The ends lost 5 bases at V and 10 bases at J; junction bases unmatched: 13. Per germline, CDR1 SGHTA and CDR2 FQGNSA. The CDR3 sequence is 15 residues long. The CDR3 sequence is CASSPLAGSSREQFF. Written as DNA, the CDR3 is TGTGCCAGCAGCCCATTAGCGGGGTCGAGTCGGGAGCAGTTCTTC.

This chain connects TRBV28 to TRBJ2-3; D possibly corresponds to TRBD2 (5 bases). The CDR3 runs 15 residues. V lost 2 bases to trimming and J lost 0 bases, with 9 bases between them. In germline, CDR1 is MDHEN, CDR2 SYDVKM. CDR3 region: CASSLIASSTDTQYF. For the CDR3, the DNA is TGTGCCAGCAGTTTAATAGCGTCTAGCACAGATACGCAGTATTTT.

This clone was found once. The rearrangement links TRBV12-2 to TRBJ2-7; TRBD1, the D gene given by the table, was not confirmed from the DNA. TRBV12-2 is noted as a pseudogene. This CDR3 has 18 residues. CDR3 protein: CASRLVRLRTGHSYEQYF. The DNA of the CDR3 is TGTGCAAGTCGCTTAGTTCGATTGCGGACAGGCCATTCCTACGAGCAGTACTTC.

The V and J genes are TRBV20-1 and TRBJ2-5; tentative D call: TRBD2 (5 bases). This CDR3 region has 10 residues. V lost 6 bases and J 3 bases, leaving 5 bases between the germline ends. The germline V gene encodes CDR1 DFQATT and CDR2 SNEGSKA (reference sequence). The CDR3 coding sequence is TGCAGTGCCGGGGAAGAGACCCAGTACTTC. Encoded protein: CSAGEETQYF.

The chain links TRBV27 to TRBJ1-5; perhaps TRBD1 as D (5 bases). Germline V gene lookup returns CDR1 MNHEY and CDR2 SMNVEV (reference sequence). The ends were cut back, 3 bases at V and 4 bases at J, with 10 bases in the middle. This CDR3 comprises 14 residues. The CDR3 loop reads CASSFNGGNQPQHF. In nucleotides, the CDR3 is TGTGCCAGCAGTTTTAATGGGGGGAATCAGCCCCAGCATTTT.

This clone was counted once. V is TRBV4-2 and J is TRBJ2-7; D uncertain. V was trimmed by 0 bases and J by 4 bases, leaving 4 bases between them. This CDR3 is 12 amino acids long. Per germline, CDR1 LGHNA and CDR2 YNFKEQ. The CDR3 coding sequence is TGTGCCAGCAGCCAAGATAGTTACGAGCAGTACTTC. Amino acids: CASSQDSYEQYF.

The chain links TRBV7-8 to TRBJ1-1; the D gene is possibly TRBD1 (5 bases). The V gene lost 2 bases and the J gene lost 0 bases, with 19 bases spanning the gap. Germline CDR1 and CDR2: SGHVS and FQNEAQ. The CDR3 extends over 18 amino acids. DNA for the CDR3: TGTGCCAGCAGCTTAACCTACCGTCCGGGGGGAATGAACACTGAAGCTTTCTTT. This codes for CASSLTYRPGGMNTEAFF.

The rearrangement joins TRBV6-5 to TRBJ2-3; 8 nucleotides align to TRBD2. The CDR3 runs 15 residues. The germline V gene has CDR1 MNHEY and CDR2 SVGAGI. V lost 6 bases and J lost 2; bases outside the gene matches: 7. The DNA for the CDR3 is TGTGCCAGCAGGTCGACGGGAGGGTTCACAGATACGCAGTATTTT. Translation: CASRSTGGFTDTQYF.

Here the CDR3 reads CASSPGDSGVEKLFF. The CDR3 DNA follows: TGTGCCAGCTCACCAGGGGACAGTGGGGTCGAAAAACTGTTTTTT. V usage is TRBV18 and J usage is TRBJ1-4; 7 bases match TRBD1. Germline-derived CDR1 and CDR2 are KGHSH and LQKENI. There are 15 residues in the CDR3. V dropped 2 bases and J dropped 8; count of bases not matched to a gene: 8.

In this sample, this clone turned up once. V usage is TRBV27 and J usage is TRBJ2-7; TRBD1 aligns across 7 bases. Germline V gives CDR1 MNHEY, CDR2 SMNVEV (reference sequence). J was trimmed by 2 bases and V by 5 bases; bases with no gene match: 6. This CDR3 spans 14 amino acids. The CDR3 nucleotides are TGTGCCAGCAGTCCGACAGGGCTGCCCTACGAGCAGTACTTC. This translates into CASSPTGLPYEQYF.